The 14 T cell receptor beta chains below come from one sample, sequenced in a study of shared clonotypes between healthy human individuals. Some clones are missing from TCRdb's copy, which holds only in-frame ones; the method was immunoSEQ multiplex PCR. Counted here are 2 million to 2.5 million clones, about 92% occurring once; the ten biggest clones make up 1.5% to 2%. Naive CD8 cells, CD45RO-negative and positively selected for CCR7, excluded terminally differentiated effector memory CD45RA+ cells. Sequences were obtained from naive CD8+ T cells from PBMCs. These receptors were taken from a man between 18 and 35 years old in good health. Some clones in this sample may be carry-over from other donors' samples.

V is TRBV7-9 and J is TRBJ2-5; 7 bases line up with TRBD1. The germline V gene has CDR1 SEHNR and CDR2 FQNEAQ (reference sequence). This CDR3 comprises 12 residues. V dropped 6 bases and J dropped 5; count of bases not matched to a gene: 3. DNA for the CDR3: TGTGCCAGCAGAGGGGGCCAGGAGACCCAGTACTTC. Its translation: CASRGGQETQYF.

This clone appeared a few times. The chain combines TRBV27 with TRBJ1-2; D possibly corresponds to TRBD1 (6 bases). CDR1 and CDR2 from the germline V gene are MNHEY and SMNVEV (reference sequence). V lost 5 bases, J lost 5 bases, and 12 bases lay in between. The CDR3 runs to 13 residues. The CDR3 spells CASSPQGGYGYTF. Written as DNA, the CDR3 is TGTGCCAGCAGTCCACAGGGTGGGTATGGCTACACCTTC.

The genes are TRBV29-1 and TRBJ1-1; D gene unclear. The germline V and J ends were trimmed by 5 bases and 1 base, with 2 bases remaining between them. CDR3 length: 10 residues. Germline CDR1 reads SQVTM; CDR2 reads ANQGSEA. CDR3 region: CSVWNTEAFF. Written as DNA, the CDR3 is TGCAGCGTTTGGAACACTGAAGCTTTCTTT.

The chain employs TRBV5-5 and TRBJ2-3; 7 positions agree with TRBD1. The CDR3 spans 16 residues. The germline gives CDR1 SGHKS, CDR2 YYEKEE (reference sequence). The V and J ends lost 0 bases and 1 base, in that order; junction bases with no gene match: 5. CDR3 loop: CASSLVAGGRTDTQYF. The DNA for the CDR3 is TGTGCCAGCAGCTTGGTGGCAGGGGGACGCACAGATACGCAGTATTTT.

V gene TRBV9 combines with J gene TRBJ2-1; no reliable D call. The CDR3 length is 13 residues. Germline CDR1 SGDLS, CDR2 YYNGEE. Trimming cost V 0 bases and J 9 bases, with 10 bases left between them. CDR3 DNA sequence: TGTGCCAGCAGCGTAGGTTATGGGTCTGAGCAGTTCTTC. Translation: CASSVGYGSEQFF.

The chain combines TRBV5-8 with TRBJ2-7; a possible D gene is TRBD2 (6 bases). Germline V CDR1 and CDR2: SGHTS, YDEGEE. The CDR3 runs to 12 residues. V gave up 1 base and J gave up 6 bases, with 8 bases separating them. CDR3 loop: CASSLWRGEQYF. The DNA of the CDR3 is TGTGCCAGCAGCTTGTGGAGGGGCGAGCAGTACTTC.

The genes are TRBV28 and TRBJ2-7; 7 bases match TRBD1. Unmatched junction bases numbered 6, after V lost 3 bases and J lost 4 bases. The CDR3 contains 14 residues. Germline lookup yields CDR1 MDHEN and CDR2 SYDVKM. This CDR3 is CASSLVTGRYEQYF. The CDR3 DNA sequence: TGTGCCAGCAGTTTGGTGACAGGGCGGTACGAGCAGTACTTC.

V usage is TRBV28 and J usage is TRBJ2-1, with TRBD2 matching over 11 bases. The CDR3 runs to 14 residues. The ends lost 6 bases at V and 9 bases at J; junction bases unmatched: 7. Germline-derived CDR1 and CDR2 are MDHEN and SYDVKM. CDR3 loop: CASRTTSGIVEQFF. The CDR3, as DNA: TGTGCCAGCAGGACGACTAGCGGGATTGTTGAGCAGTTCTTC.

For the CDR3, the DNA is TGTGCCAGCAGCTTAATTGCGGGAGGGTTGGGCAATGAGCAGTTCTTC. Translation gives CASSLIAGGLGNEQFF. This chain links TRBV7-9 with TRBJ2-1; 9 nucleotides line up with TRBD2. From germline, CDR1 is SEHNR and CDR2 FQNEAQ (reference sequence). Unmatched junction bases numbered 8, after V lost 2 bases and J lost 6 bases. This CDR3 comprises 16 residues. The full variable domain, in which reference TRBV7-9 and TRBJ2-1 provide the parts outside the CDR3, is DTGVSQNPRHKITKRGQNVTFRCDPISEHNRLYWYRQTLGQGPEFLTYFQNEAQLEKSRLLSDRFSAERPKGSFSTLEIQRTEQGDSAMYLCASSLIAGGLGNEQFFGPGTRLTVL.

The rearrangement joins TRBV18 to TRBJ1-5; D is perhaps TRBD1 (5 bases). CDR1 is KGHSH, CDR2 LQKENI, per germline. V lost 3 bases, J lost 1 base, and 10 bases lay in between. CDR3 size: 15 residues. The CDR3 nucleotides read TGTGCCAGCTCACCCCGGGGGGGGAGCAATCAGCCCCAGCATTTT. Translated: CASSPRGGSNQPQHF.

For the CDR3, the DNA is TGTGCCAGCGCCCACAATACAGTCGCAACTAATGAAAAACTGTTTTTT. Encoded protein: CASAHNTVATNEKLFF. This chain uses TRBV27 with TRBJ1-4, with D unclear. The germline V and J ends were trimmed by 8 bases and 0 bases, with 16 bases remaining between them. The CDR3 loop spans 16 amino acids. Germline-derived CDR1 and CDR2 are MNHEY and SMNVEV (reference sequence).

This rearrangement joins TRBV5-1 to TRBJ1-1; D possibly corresponds to TRBD1 (6 bases). V gave up 2 bases and J gave up 4 bases, with 12 bases separating them. The CDR3 extends over 14 amino acids. CDR1 and CDR2 from the germline V gene are SGHRS and YFSETQ. Here the CDR3 reads CASSFGGPGTEAFF. CDR3 nucleotide sequence: TGCGCCAGCAGCTTCGGGGGGCCGGGCACTGAAGCTTTCTTT.

Details on this clone: Within the sample, other DNA sequences also encode this same CDR3. The chain uses TRBV5-6 and TRBJ2-3; D ambiguous. This CDR3 is 13 amino acids long. Germline lookup yields CDR1 SGHDT and CDR2 YYEEEE. Between the trimmed V and J ends, which lost 5 bases and 0 bases, there was a span of 7 bases. CDR3 nucleotide sequence: TGTGCCAGCAGTCCCCCAAGCACAGATACGCAGTATTTT. This translates into CASSPPSTDTQYF.

This chain connects TRBV30 to TRBJ2-3, with D perhaps matching TRBD2 (5 bases). In germline, CDR1 is GTSNPN, CDR2 SVGIG (reference sequence). The CDR3 is 14 amino acids. V shed 0 bases and J shed 4 bases, with 11 bases lying between them. The CDR3 here is CAWSVSLVADTQYF. CDR3 coding DNA: TGTGCCTGGAGTGTGTCACTAGTAGCAGATACGCAGTATTTT.